Reported below is one T cell receptor beta chain. Its antigen is still unknown. 5'-RACE, quantitative and with molecular barcodes, yielded the TCR beta libraries. TCRdb reanalysed the 5' RACE reads using MiXCR and keeps one entry per CDR3 protein. The sample holds under 250,000 distinct CDR3 sequences, 32% seen once. The V gene's germline CDR1 is WNHNN and CDR2 SYGVQD (reference sequence). Trimming shortened V by 3 bases and J by 5 bases, and 2 bases separated the two germline ends. The CDR3 extends over 11 amino acids. This entry comes from a study of CD8 T cells in ankylosing spondylitis. Findings and caveats of the study: The study identified a TCR beta motif of fewer than 10 highly homologous variants that appeared characteristic of ankylosing spondylitis blood. Reports say disease-linked clones showed up significantly more in matched ankylosing spondylitis synovial fluid. Researchers report that disease-linked clones proved CD8+ and relatively rare in peripheral blood.

This clonotype originated in a male donor with ankylosing spondylitis or in good health (not recorded which). What was sequenced was blood, either unsorted or a sorted T cell fraction (not recorded which). V and J are TRBV10-1 and TRBJ2-1, with D hard to call. The CDR3 DNA reads TGCGCCAGCAGTGAAAACAATGAGCAGTTCTTC. Its protein is CASSENNEQFF.